The 16 T cell receptor beta chains below come from one sample, sequenced in a study of radiotherapy plus CTLA-4 blockade in lung cancer. The table came from immunoSEQ multiplex PCR; TCRdb's copy has only in-frame clones and leaves some out. The sample has nearly 95,000 clones; approximately 78% are singletons. The sequencing here drew on peripheral blood, taken from a patient treated with radiotherapy plus ipilimumab. These receptors all stem from a human donor with non-small cell lung cancer that progressed on radiotherapy plus ipilimumab.

The chain employs TRBV6-6 and TRBJ2-5; D perhaps matches TRBD2 (6 bases). Trimming removed 5 bases at V and 5 bases at J, with 9 bases between. Germline V lookup: CDR1 MNHNY, CDR2 SVGAGI (reference sequence). This CDR3 is built from 12 residues. The CDR3, as DNA: TGTGCCAGCAGTCCGGGGAGGGAGACCCAGTACTTC. Translation gives CASSPGRETQYF.

This chain joins TRBV27 and TRBJ2-7; TRBD2 aligns across 13 bases. The V segment lost 5 bases and the J segment 4 bases; nucleotides outside the gene matches: 11. CDR3 length equals 17 residues. Germline loops: CDR1 MNHEY, CDR2 SMNVEV (reference sequence). CDR3 sequence (DNA): TGTGCCAGCAGTCCACTTCGTTCGACTAGCGGGAGGTACGAGCAGTACGTC. This gives the protein CASSPLRSTSGRYEQYV.

This chain's CDR3 is CASSPKGSSYEQYF. CDR3 nucleotide sequence: TGCGCCAGCAGCCCAAAAGGTAGCTCCTACGAGCAGTACTTC. The chain is built from TRBV5-1 and TRBJ2-7; D remains ambiguous. V was clipped by 4 bases and J by 0 bases, with 11 bases between them. This CDR3 is 14 amino acids long. Germline assignment: CDR1 SGHRS and CDR2 YFSETQ.

The V and J genes are TRBV13 and TRBJ2-5, with D perhaps matching TRBD2 (5 bases). Germline CDR1 is PRHDT and CDR2 is FYEKMQ (reference sequence). The CDR3 is 13 amino acids. The V gene lost 5 bases and the J gene lost 5 bases, with 12 bases spanning the gap. The CDR3 reads CASSRAVGETQYF. The CDR3 DNA reads TGTGCCAGCAGCCGAGCGGTTGGGGAGACCCAGTACTTC.

The chain couples TRBV4-1 to TRBJ1-1; D gene unclear. Trimming took 2 bases from V and 3 from J, leaving 13 bases between them. The length of the CDR3 is 15 residues. Germline V gives CDR1 MGHRA, CDR2 YSYEKL. Written as DNA, the CDR3 is TGCGCCAGCAGCCAACTGAGTAGGGCTGACACTGAAGCTTTCTTT. Protein product: CASSQLSRADTEAFF.

J is TRBJ2-7 and V is TRBV19, with D perhaps matching TRBD1 (5 bases). CDR1 and CDR2 from the germline V gene are LNHDA and SQIVND (reference sequence). The CDR3 contains 17 residues. V lost 8 bases to trimming and J lost 1 base, with 24 bases between them. The CDR3 here is CASFRPWCRGPSYEQYF. The CDR3 DNA reads TGTGCCAGTTTTAGGCCGTGGTGTAGGGGCCCATCCTACGAGCAGTACTTC.

This clone was seen only a few times. The chain couples TRBV29-1 to TRBJ2-1; D gene unclear. V lost 8 bases and J lost 9, with 14 bases in between. The germline CDR1 and CDR2 sequences are SQVTM and ANQGSEA. The CDR3 is 11 amino acids. The CDR3 DNA is TGCAGCAAGATTGTGGGTTTTGAGCAGTTCTTC. This codes for CSKIVGFEQFF.

V is TRBV19 and J is TRBJ2-3; 9 positions agree with TRBD1. V dropped 0 bases and J dropped 3; count of bases not matched to a gene: 4. Per germline, CDR1 LNHDA and CDR2 SQIVND (reference sequence). The CDR3 is made up of 16 amino acids. The CDR3 DNA follows: TGTGCCAGTAGTATAGATCTTGGGACAGGGACAGATACGCAGTATTTT. It translates to CASSIDLGTGTDTQYF.

This chain joins TRBV5-4 and TRBJ2-3, with 7 bases that match TRBD2. The CDR3 is 17 residues long. V shed 1 base, J shed 4 bases, and the junction held 12 bases outside the gene matches. Germline V gene data show CDR1 as SGHNT and CDR2 as YYREEE (reference sequence). CDR3 region: CASSLNGQRDGADTQYF. DNA for the CDR3: TGTGCCAGCAGCTTGAATGGTCAGCGGGACGGGGCAGATACGCAGTATTTT.

The CDR3 loop is CASSVTGTGSYEQYF. The CDR3 DNA reads TGTGCCAGCAGTGTTACCGGGACAGGGTCCTACGAGCAGTACTTC. J is TRBJ2-7 and V is TRBV6-1, with 9 positions matching TRBD1. The CDR3 is 15 amino acids. The V gene end was trimmed by 4 bases and the J gene end by 1 base; junction bases not matched to a gene: 5. CDR1 is MNHNS and CDR2 is SASEGT in the germline V gene.

The chain combines TRBV28 with TRBJ2-1; D is perhaps TRBD2 (5 bases). The germline V gene has CDR1 MDHEN and CDR2 SYDVKM. This CDR3 spans 12 amino acids. V shed 6 bases and J shed 7 bases, with 10 bases lying between them. For the CDR3, the DNA is TGTGCCAGCAGAAACTCGGGGAATGAGCAGTTCTTC. This translates into CASRNSGNEQFF.

This chain uses TRBV5-1 with TRBJ1-1, with TRBD1 as a possible D gene (5 bases). The length of the CDR3 is 15 residues. Between the trimmed V and J ends, which lost 2 bases and 1 base, there was a span of 12 bases. CDR1 and CDR2 (germline): SGHRS, YFSETQ. The CDR3 DNA sequence: TGCGCCAGCAGCTTCCGGCCGGGGGGGAACACTGAAGCTTTCTTT. Its protein is CASSFRPGGNTEAFF.

J is TRBJ1-1 and V is TRBV6-5; 10 positions match TRBD1. J was trimmed by 5 bases and V by 6 bases; bases with no gene match: 6. Germline CDR1 reads MNHEY; CDR2 reads SVGAGI. CDR3 size: 14 residues. CDR3 DNA: TGTGCCAGCAGCCACGACAGGGGGCTAACTGAAGCTTTCTTT. This translates into CASSHDRGLTEAFF.

The chain uses TRBV10-1 and TRBJ2-3, with TRBD2 matching 13 bases. Germline V gene sequence: CDR1 WNHNN, CDR2 SYGVQD (reference sequence). The ends lost 0 bases at V and 6 bases at J; junction bases unmatched: 6. The CDR3 totals 17 residues. The CDR3 region has the DNA TGCGCCAGCAGTGAGTCAAGGACTAGCGGGAGAGGTGATACGCAGTATTTT. This codes for CASSESRTSGRGDTQYF.

The CDR3 bases are TGTGCCTGGGGGCGGAGGGACAGTAGAAGCAATGAGCAGTTCTTC. Protein product: CAWGRRDSRSNEQFF. The rearrangement joins TRBV30 to TRBJ2-1; a weak D match, TRBD1 (7 bases). V lost 5 bases to trimming and J lost 6 bases, with 20 bases between them. This CDR3 has 15 residues. In germline, CDR1 is GTSNPN, CDR2 SVGIG (reference sequence).

This chain uses TRBV5-1 with TRBJ1-2; 9 bases line up with TRBD1. Germline V CDR1 and CDR2: SGHRS, YFSETQ. The junction had 5 bases not matched to a gene; V was cut back by 4 bases and J by 1 base. The CDR3 contains 15 residues. CDR3 sequence: CASSTGTGLNYGYTF. DNA for the CDR3: TGCGCCAGCAGCACCGGGACAGGGCTTAACTATGGCTACACCTTC. Looking up the rest from reference TRBV5-1 and TRBJ1-2 gives the full variable domain: KAGVTQTPRYLIKTRGQQVTLSCSPISGHRSVSWYQQTPGQGLQFLFEYFSETQRNKGNFPGRFSGRQFSNSRSEMNVSTLELGDSALYLCASSTGTGLNYGYTFGSGTRLTVV.